One and the same sample provided the 30 T cell receptor beta chains below, sequenced in a study of cytomegalovirus exposure and HLA in healthy donors. PCR primers comprised 60 Vbeta and 13 Jbeta primers. The data were produced by immunoSEQ multiplex PCR, yet TCRdb's version contains in-frame clones alone and is incomplete. Among some 150,000 clones listed, roughly 82% were seen once. The sequenced sample consisted of PBMCs. The receptor set was obtained from a woman aged 50 to 60 in good health and CMV-seropositive.

The chain carries TRBV28 and TRBJ1-1, with 10 positions matching TRBD1. The V segment lost 7 bases and the J segment 4 bases; nucleotides outside the gene matches: 9. CDR3 size: 15 residues. CDR1 is MDHEN, CDR2 SYDVKM, per germline. Here the CDR3 DNA reads TGTGCCAGCACCAAGACAGGGGGCGTGAGCACTGAAGCTTTCTTT. Translation: CASTKTGGVSTEAFF.

The V and J genes are TRBV14 and TRBJ2-7, with D possibly TRBD2 on 6 matching bases. The CDR3 extends over 17 amino acids. CDR1 SGHDN and CDR2 FVKESK come from the germline V gene. Between the trimmed V and J ends, which lost 2 bases and 2 bases, there was a span of 19 bases. The CDR3 DNA sequence: TGTGCCAGCAGCCAAAGACCTCCGGGACTTTACGCCTACGAGCAGTACTTC. Residues: CASSQRPPGLYAYEQYF.

J is TRBJ2-7 and V is TRBV6-5, with 12 bases matching TRBD2. The CDR3 totals 15 residues. Per the germline V gene, CDR1 is MNHEY and CDR2 is SVGAGI. V lost 7 bases and J lost 5; bases outside the gene matches: 9. The CDR3 sequence is CASMALAGGSDEQYF. CDR3 coding DNA: TGTGCCAGCATGGCCCTAGCGGGGGGGAGCGACGAGCAGTACTTC.

About this clone: Relative to the germline gene, one junction end is altered; a read error may explain this. The rearrangement joins TRBV9 to TRBJ2-7; maybe TRBD2 (6 bases). Germline V gene sequence: CDR1 SGDLS, CDR2 YYNGEE. The CDR3 sequence is 14 residues long. Written as DNA, the CDR3 is TGTGCCAGCAGCGTAGCATCAGCCTCGGGGGAGCGGTACTTC. Its translation: CASSVASASGERYF.

The chain employs TRBV12-5 and TRBJ2-1, with 16 bases fitting TRBD2. CDR3 length equals 17 residues. Germline V gene data show CDR1 as LGHNT and CDR2 as FRNRAP. Trimming at V came to 6 bases and at J to 0 bases, leaving 2 bases not matched to a gene. The CDR3 here is CASGGLAGGLSYNEQFF. The DNA for the CDR3 is TGTGCTAGTGGGGGACTAGCGGGGGGGCTCTCCTACAATGAGCAGTTCTTC.

The chain employs TRBV6-5 and TRBJ2-3; TRBD2 matches at 10 bases. Germline CDR1 is MNHEY and CDR2 is SVGAGI. V lost 7 bases and J lost 5; bases outside the gene matches: 9. The CDR3 is 15 amino acids. Here the CDR3 reads CASKESGGAGDTQYF. CDR3 nucleotides: TGTGCCAGCAAGGAAAGCGGGGGGGCGGGAGATACGCAGTATTTT.

The V and J genes are TRBV29-1 and TRBJ2-2, with D perhaps TRBD1 (8 bases). Between the trimmed V and J ends, which lost 6 bases and 6 bases, there was a span of 17 bases. Germline lookup yields CDR1 SQVTM and CDR2 ANQGSEA. The CDR3 covers 14 residues. The CDR3: CSVGQGGLAGELFF. DNA of the CDR3: TGCAGCGTCGGACAGGGAGGGTTGGCCGGGGAGCTGTTTTTT.

This clone was seen only once. This sequence joins TRBV5-1 and TRBJ1-5; no definite D call. Germline V gene data show CDR1 as SGHRS and CDR2 as YFSETQ. V gave up 0 bases and J gave up 4 bases, with 8 bases separating them. The CDR3 runs 14 residues. CDR3 sequence: CASSLDPGNQPQHF. The CDR3 DNA reads as TGCGCCAGCAGCTTGGATCCGGGGAATCAGCCCCAGCATTTT.

The V gene is TRBV12-5, the J gene TRBJ1-5, with D tentatively TRBD1 (6 bases). CDR1 and CDR2 from the germline V gene are LGHNT and FRNRAP. The CDR3 is 16 residues long. V was clipped by 4 bases and J by 7 bases, with 20 bases between them. The CDR3 bases are TGTGCTAGTGGTTGGGGGCTCCGGGACCGCGACCAGCCCCAGCATTTT. Its protein is CASGWGLRDRDQPQHF.

The CDR3: CASSPGPGNEKLFF. The CDR3 nucleotides are TGTGCCAGCTCACCAGGGCCGGGAAATGAAAAACTGTTTTTT. The chain employs TRBV18 and TRBJ1-4; no clear D gene. The CDR3 sequence is 14 residues long. CDR1 and CDR2 from the germline V gene are KGHSH and LQKENI. Trimming stripped 2 bases from V and 5 bases from J, with 9 bases between.

V usage is TRBV10-1 and J usage is TRBJ2-7; TRBD1 matches 7 bases. Germline trimming cut 2 bases from V and 0 bases from J; bases unmatched to any gene: 19. CDR3 size: 20 residues. Germline lookup yields CDR1 WNHNN and CDR2 SYGVQD (reference sequence). The CDR3 sequence is CASSEPDRARLSSSSYEQYF. The DNA of the CDR3 is TGCGCCAGCAGTGAGCCAGACAGGGCCCGGTTATCCTCCTCCTCCTACGAGCAGTACTTC.

The rearrangement joins TRBV7-8 to TRBJ2-7; D might be TRBD1 (6 bases). Trimming took off 5 bases at V and 0 bases at J, with 11 bases between the two ends. This CDR3 comprises 14 residues. Germline lookup yields CDR1 SGHVS and CDR2 FQNEAQ. The CDR3 loop reads CASSLQGHSYEQYF. The CDR3 DNA follows: TGTGCCAGCAGCCTGCAGGGGCACTCCTACGAGCAGTACTTC.

The V gene is TRBV18, the J gene TRBJ1-2, with 7 bases that match TRBD1. V was pared by 1 base and J by 6 bases, with 5 bases of the junction left unmatched. Germline V gene sequence: CDR1 KGHSH, CDR2 LQKENI. CDR3 size: 14 residues. This chain's CDR3 is CASSPQQGRDGYTF. The CDR3 DNA is TGTGCCAGCTCACCACAACAGGGGCGCGATGGCTACACCTTC.

The chain recombines TRBV7-2 with TRBJ2-7, with TRBD1 identical over 7 bases. Germline CDR1 and CDR2: SGHTA and FQGNSA. Trimming cost V 0 bases and J 6 bases; bases outside gene matches: 8. The CDR3 loop spans 15 amino acids. DNA for the CDR3: TGTGCCAGCAGCTTAGCATGGACAGGTTCGAGCGAGCAGTACTTC. This encodes CASSLAWTGSSEQYF.

V is TRBV15 and J is TRBJ2-1; perhaps TRBD1 as D (6 bases). Germline V gene sequence: CDR1 LNHNV, CDR2 YYDKDF (reference sequence). V lost 1 base, J lost 2 bases, and 12 bases lay in between. This CDR3 region has 16 residues. In nucleotides, the CDR3 is TGTGCCACCAGCAGAGGGACAGCCGAGACCTACAATGAGCAGTTCTTC. It translates to CATSRGTAETYNEQFF.

V is TRBV5-1 and J is TRBJ1-2, with a possible D match to TRBD1 (6 bases). Trimming took off 7 bases at V and 7 bases at J, with 17 bases between the two ends. Germline V gene data show CDR1 as SGHRS and CDR2 as YFSETQ. This CDR3 has 13 residues. In DNA form, the CDR3 reads TGCGCCAGCGCTGAACAGGGATCTGGTGGCTACACCTTC. This translates into CASAEQGSGGYTF.

The chain carries TRBV9 and TRBJ1-1; the D is unclear. The CDR3 has 13 residues. Trimming stripped 0 bases from V and 4 bases from J, with 7 bases between. CDR1 and CDR2 from the germline V gene are SGDLS and YYNGEE. CDR3 region: CASSVGDGTEAFF. The CDR3 coding sequence is TGTGCCAGCAGCGTAGGAGATGGCACTGAAGCTTTCTTT. The entire variable domain, with the rest obtained from reference TRBV9 and TRBJ1-1, is as follows: DSGVTQTPKHLITATGQRVTLRCSPRSGDLSVYWYQQSLDQGLQFLIQYYNGEERAKGNILERFSAQQFPDLHSELNLSSLELGDSALYFCASSVGDGTEAFFGQGTRLTVV.

This chain links TRBV13 with TRBJ2-3; 9 bases align to TRBD2. CDR3 size: 14 residues. The germline CDR1 and CDR2 sequences are PRHDT and FYEKMQ (reference sequence). V lost 8 bases, J lost 6 bases, and 9 bases stayed unmatched. CDR3 bases: TGTGCCAGCCGGGTGGCGGGGGGGCGGGATACGCAGTATTTT. Translation: CASRVAGGRDTQYF.

The V and J genes are TRBV6-1 and TRBJ2-7; D perhaps matches TRBD2 (7 bases). The CDR3 is 15 amino acids. V shed 4 bases and J shed 0 bases, with 13 bases lying between them. Germline assignment: CDR1 MNHNS and CDR2 SASEGT. The CDR3 bases are TGTGCCAGCAGTGGTGGGGGGGGCCTCTCCTACGAGCAGTACTTC. Its translation: CASSGGGGLSYEQYF.

The chain has TRBV6-1 and TRBJ2-3; no reliable D call. The length of the CDR3 is 14 residues. Germline lookup yields CDR1 MNHNS and CDR2 SASEGT. The ends were cut back, 3 bases at V and 4 bases at J, with 11 bases in the middle. Here the CDR3 reads CASSDYGRADTQYF. The CDR3 DNA reads as TGTGCCAGCAGTGATTATGGGCGCGCAGATACGCAGTATTTT.

This clone was recorded once. J is TRBJ1-4 and V is TRBV6-1; a possible D gene is TRBD1 (6 bases). The V end lost 4 bases, the J end lost 5 bases, and 11 bases lay between the germline ends. Germline V gene lookup returns CDR1 MNHNS and CDR2 SASEGT. CDR3 length equals 14 residues. CDR3: CASSVRQVNEKLFF. CDR3 nucleotides: TGTGCCAGCAGTGTGCGACAGGTGAATGAAAAACTGTTTTTT.

This chain uses TRBV10-3 with TRBJ1-1; no definite D call. The V end was cut by 4 bases, the J end by 1 base, with 4 bases between. Germline lookup yields CDR1 ENHRY and CDR2 SYGVKD. The CDR3 totals 12 residues. CDR3 residues: CAISGRNTEAFF. As DNA, the CDR3 is TGTGCCATCAGTGGGAGGAACACTGAAGCTTTCTTT.

The chain joins TRBV7-6 to TRBJ2-7; a weak D match, TRBD1 (5 bases). Trimming took 5 bases from V and 4 from J, leaving 12 bases between them. This CDR3 comprises 13 residues. CDR1 and CDR2 from the germline V gene are SGHVS and FNYEAQ. CDR3 coding DNA: TGTGCCAGCAGCCCGAACGCAGGGTACGAGCAGTACTTC. Encoded protein: CASSPNAGYEQYF.

The chain combines TRBV5-1 with TRBJ2-7, with a weak D call TRBD2 (7 bases). V lost 1 base and J 2 bases, leaving 10 bases between the germline ends. The length of the CDR3 is 14 residues. The germline V gene encodes CDR1 SGHRS and CDR2 YFSETQ. The CDR3, as DNA: TGCGCCAGCAGCTTGACGGGGGGCCCCTACGAGCAGTACTTC. Amino acid sequence: CASSLTGGPYEQYF. The variable domain in full, with the rest retrieved from reference TRBV5-1 and TRBJ2-7, is KAGVTQTPRYLIKTRGQQVTLSCSPISGHRSVSWYQQTPGQGLQFLFEYFSETQRNKGNFPGRFSGRQFSNSRSEMNVSTLELGDSALYLCASSLTGGPYEQYFGPGTRLTVT.

The table lists this clone with a count of one. The chain uses TRBV9 and TRBJ1-4; a weak D match, TRBD1 (5 bases). V was trimmed by 0 bases and J by 7 bases, leaving 7 bases between them. CDR3 size: 13 residues. The germline V gene has CDR1 SGDLS and CDR2 YYNGEE. The CDR3 is CASSVAGGEKLFF. In DNA form, the CDR3 reads TGTGCCAGCAGCGTAGCCGGGGGTGAAAAACTGTTTTTT. Complete variable domain (other parts from reference TRBV9 and TRBJ1-4): DSGVTQTPKHLITATGQRVTLRCSPRSGDLSVYWYQQSLDQGLQFLIQYYNGEERAKGNILERFSAQQFPDLHSELNLSSLELGDSALYFCASSVAGGEKLFFGSGTQLSVL.

The chain carries TRBV20-1 and TRBJ1-1; 7 nucleotides align to TRBD1. The CDR3 length is 10 residues. CDR1 and CDR2 (germline): DFQATT, SNEGSKA (reference sequence). J was trimmed by 9 bases and V by 4 bases; bases with no gene match: 2. The DNA for the CDR3 is TGCAGTGCTACACAGGGGAAAGCTTTCTTT. It codes for CSATQGKAFF.

This clone has a single count. Germline and junction disagree at one end, which may indicate a read error. The rearrangement links TRBV7-9 to TRBJ2-3; TRBD1 aligns across 9 bases. The germline V gene has CDR1 SEHNR and CDR2 FQNEAQ (reference sequence). This CDR3 has 17 residues. This CDR3 reads CSSSRSERDRASDTQYF. Here the CDR3 DNA reads TGTTCCAGCAGCCGCTCTGAGCGGGACAGGGCTTCAGATACGCAGTATTTT.

The CDR3 nucleotides read TGTGCCAGCAGCTTAGTACCACAGGGGTTGTCCGGGGAGCTGTTTTTT. Translation gives CASSLVPQGLSGELFF. V gene TRBV11-2 combines with J gene TRBJ2-2; 7 bases align to TRBD1. In germline, CDR1 is SGHAT, CDR2 FQNNGV. Germline trimming cut 1 base from V and 6 bases from J; bases unmatched to any gene: 8. This CDR3 has 16 residues.

V usage is TRBV18 and J usage is TRBJ1-1; TRBD1 aligns across 7 bases. CDR1 KGHSH and CDR2 LQKENI come from the germline V gene. The J segment lost 8 bases and the V segment lost 3 bases, leaving 3 bases of the junction unmatched. The CDR3 consists of 12 residues. CDR3 sequence (DNA): TGTGCCAGCTCACCCGACAGGGCCGAAGCTTTCTTT. Translating it yields CASSPDRAEAFF.

V is TRBV7-2 and J is TRBJ2-3, with D possibly matching TRBD2 (5 bases). The CDR3 spans 14 residues. Deletions cut 5 bases from V and 2 bases from J, with 11 bases between. CDR1 is SGHTA and CDR2 is FQGNSA in the germline V gene. CDR3: CASSPSGPTDTQYF. CDR3 nucleotides: TGTGCCAGCAGCCCCAGCGGTCCCACAGATACGCAGTATTTT.